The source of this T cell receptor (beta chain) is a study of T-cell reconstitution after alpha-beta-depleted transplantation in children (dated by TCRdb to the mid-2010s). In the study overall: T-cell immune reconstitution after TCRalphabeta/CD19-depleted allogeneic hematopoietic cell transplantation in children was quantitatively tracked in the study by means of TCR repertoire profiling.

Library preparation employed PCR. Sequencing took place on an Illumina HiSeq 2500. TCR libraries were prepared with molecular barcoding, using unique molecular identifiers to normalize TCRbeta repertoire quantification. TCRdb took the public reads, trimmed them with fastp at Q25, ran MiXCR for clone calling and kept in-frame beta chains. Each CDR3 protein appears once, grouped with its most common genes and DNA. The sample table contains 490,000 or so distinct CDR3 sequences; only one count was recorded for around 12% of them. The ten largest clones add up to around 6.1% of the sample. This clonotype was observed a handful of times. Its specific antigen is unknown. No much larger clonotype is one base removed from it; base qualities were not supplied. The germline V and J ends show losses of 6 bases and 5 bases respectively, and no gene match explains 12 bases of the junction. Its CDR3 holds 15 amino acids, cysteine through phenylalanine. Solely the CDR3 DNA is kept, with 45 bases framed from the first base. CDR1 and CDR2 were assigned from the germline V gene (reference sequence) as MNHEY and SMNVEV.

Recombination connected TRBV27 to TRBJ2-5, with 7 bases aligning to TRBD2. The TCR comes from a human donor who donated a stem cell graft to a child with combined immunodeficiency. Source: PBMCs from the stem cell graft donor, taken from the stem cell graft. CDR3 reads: CASRGWAEAGETQYF. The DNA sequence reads TGTGCCAGCAGGGGGTGGGCTGAAGCGGGGGAGACCCAGTACTTC.